Sequencing of this T cell receptor beta chain was carried out in a study of cytotoxic CD8 clonotypes in ibrutinib-treated CLL (dated by TCRdb to the early 2020s). Study-level background: The cohort included roughly 15 treatment-naive and about a dozen relapsed/refractory patients; under 18 were IGHV unmutated. Longitudinal samples were obtainable from about 30% of the roughly 90 participants in the trial. Response samples were obtained after a median of 12 months of treatment, with a range of roughly 6 to 40 months. Cryopreserved peripheral blood mononuclear cells were collected before treatment, at response, and at either disease progression or sustained remission. Responses were partial in 24 patients and complete in 2; after median approximately 69 months follow-up, some 14 stayed in remission and about 12 progressed. Patients were still on ibrutinib when every remission and progressive disease sample was collected. On average, each sample yielded about 250,000 productive templates and over 90,000 productive rearrangements.

General study outcomes and caveats: Sampling times were not matched between sustained-remission and progressing patients, and lymph node repertoires were not studied. Public clonotypes were found to be uncommon and were observed to contract or remain stable during treatment; the increase in clonality was shown to reflect expansion of private clonotypes at ibrutinib response. At baseline, clonality was higher than in age-matched healthy donors and showed a strong correlation with circulating CD8+ T-cell counts. An increase in clonality was observed at ibrutinib response, with clonality remaining stable during sustained remission and falling back toward baseline at progression.

From cysteine to phenylalanine, the CDR3 is 13 amino acids long. The only DNA kept is the CDR3, 39 bases in frame from the first base. Deletion took 0 bases off V and 2 bases off J, with a span of 8 bases between the germline ends. Reading the germline V gene (reference sequence) gives CDR1 GTSNPN and CDR2 SVGIG. Reading the label with the study, this specimen's time point is: 12 months on ibrutinib. For TCR beta library preparation, roughly 2.2 micrograms of genomic DNA was extracted from cryopreserved PBMCs. High-throughput TCR beta sequencing was performed on longitudinal blood samples from CLL patients receiving ibrutinib monotherapy. Patients were enrolled in a phase 2 open-label single-center ibrutinib monotherapy trial. On a MiSeq, deep resolution sequencing aimed for a depth between 1 in 1 million and 1 in 200,000 T cells, with each clonotype covered about 9.9x on average. TCR beta libraries were generated with the immunoSEQ hsTCRB Kit. Concerning the study's data processing: ImmunoSEQ Data Assistant and ImmunoSEQ Analyzer were used for data analysis, and V, D and J genes were assigned according to IMGT definitions. Clonality, with values ranging from 0 to 1, was calculated as one minus the normalized Shannon entropy of productive rearrangement frequencies. Public clonotype analysis was restricted to overrepresented clonotypes comprising at least 0.05% of each patient's repertoire. Repertoires from around 13 age-matched healthy donors in immuneACCESS were used as clonality controls. TCRdb mirrors the immuneACCESS table, restricted to in-frame sequences. Some clones are absent from its copies; in checked studies, under half trace to an unresolved V gene, and the reason for the others is unknown. D and trimming come from the DNA, and the V and J calls and clone size come from that table. The sample table lists under 200,000 clones, approximately 77% of them with a count of one. The ten largest clones add up to roughly 2% of the sample.

A remark on this clone: Its antigen remains undetermined. No much larger clonotype is one base removed from it; base qualities were not supplied.

This clonotype was obtained from a human donor with chronic lymphocytic leukemia. The source material was PBMCs, sampled after 12 months of ibrutinib treatment. The sequence joins TRBV30 to TRBJ2-7; the D gene assignment is ambiguous. The base sequence is TGTGCCTGGAGTGTCGCACCGACCTACGAGCAGTACTTC. Translated, it gives CAWSVAPTYEQYF. Outside the CDR3, residues come from the reference TRBV30 and TRBJ2-7 proteins, so the full variable domain is: SQTIHQWPATLVQPVGSPLSLECTVEGTSNPNLYWYRQAAGRGLQLLFYSVGIGQISSEVPQNLSASRPQDRQFILSSKKLLLSDSGFYLCAWSVAPTYEQYFGPGTRLTVT.